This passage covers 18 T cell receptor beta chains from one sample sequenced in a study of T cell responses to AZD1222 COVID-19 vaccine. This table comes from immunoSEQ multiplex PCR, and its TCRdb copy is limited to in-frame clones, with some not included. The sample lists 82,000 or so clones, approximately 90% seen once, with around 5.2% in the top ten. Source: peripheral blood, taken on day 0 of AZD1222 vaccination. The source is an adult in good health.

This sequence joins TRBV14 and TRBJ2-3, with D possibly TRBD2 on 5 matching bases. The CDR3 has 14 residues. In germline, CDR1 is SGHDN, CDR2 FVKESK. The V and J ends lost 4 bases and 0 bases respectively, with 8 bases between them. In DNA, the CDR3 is TGTGCCAGCAGCCGACTACTTAGCACAGATACGCAGTATTTT. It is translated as CASSRLLSTDTQYF.

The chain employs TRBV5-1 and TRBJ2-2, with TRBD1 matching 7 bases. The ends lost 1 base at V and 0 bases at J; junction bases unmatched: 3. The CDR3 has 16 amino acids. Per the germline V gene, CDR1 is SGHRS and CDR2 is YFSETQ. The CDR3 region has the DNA TGCGCCAGCAGCTTGCTGGGGACAGCGAACACCGGGGAGCTGTTTTTT. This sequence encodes CASSLLGTANTGELFF.

The CDR3 DNA reads TGCGCCAGCATGCTTACCAGGGTGGATAGAGGTGGCTACACCTTC. Translation: CASMLTRVDRGGYTF. This chain uses TRBV23-1 with TRBJ1-2, with a possible D match to TRBD1 (5 bases). TRBV23-1 is designated an ORF whose function remains uncertain. CDR3 length: 15 amino acids. V dropped 7 bases and J dropped 7 bases, with 22 bases sitting between them.

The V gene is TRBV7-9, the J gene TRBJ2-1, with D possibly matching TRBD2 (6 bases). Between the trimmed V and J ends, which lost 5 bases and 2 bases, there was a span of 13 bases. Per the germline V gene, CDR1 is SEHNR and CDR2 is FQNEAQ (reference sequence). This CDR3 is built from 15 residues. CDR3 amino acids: CASSPQAGPYNEQFF. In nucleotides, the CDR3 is TGTGCCAGCAGCCCCCAGGCGGGGCCCTACAATGAGCAGTTCTTC.

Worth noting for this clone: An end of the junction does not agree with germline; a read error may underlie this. CDR3 sequence: CASSLSRLADSSYEQYF. The CDR3, as DNA: TGTGCCAGCAGTCTATCCCGACTAGCGGATAGCTCCTACGAGCAGTACTTC. V and J are TRBV27 and TRBJ2-7; 9 nucleotides agree with TRBD2. Germline V gene data show CDR1 as MNHEY and CDR2 as SMNVEV (reference sequence). The CDR3 covers 17 residues.

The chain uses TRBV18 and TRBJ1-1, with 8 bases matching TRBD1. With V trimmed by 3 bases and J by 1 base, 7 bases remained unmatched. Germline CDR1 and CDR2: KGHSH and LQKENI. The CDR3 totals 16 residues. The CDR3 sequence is CASSPRTGYENTEAFF. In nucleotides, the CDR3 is TGTGCCAGCTCACCCCGGACAGGGTATGAGAACACTGAAGCTTTCTTT.

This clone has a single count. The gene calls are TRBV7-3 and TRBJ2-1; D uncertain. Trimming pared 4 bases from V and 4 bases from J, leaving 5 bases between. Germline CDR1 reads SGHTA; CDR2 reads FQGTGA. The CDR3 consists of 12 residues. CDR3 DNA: TGTGCCAGCAGCTCGGGTTACAATGAGCAGTTCTTC. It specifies CASSSGYNEQFF.

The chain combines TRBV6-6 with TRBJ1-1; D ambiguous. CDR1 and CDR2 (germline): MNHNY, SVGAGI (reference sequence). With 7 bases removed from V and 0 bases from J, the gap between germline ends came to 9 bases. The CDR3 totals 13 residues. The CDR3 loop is CASTQIVNTEAFF. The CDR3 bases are TGTGCCAGCACCCAGATCGTGAACACTGAAGCTTTCTTT.

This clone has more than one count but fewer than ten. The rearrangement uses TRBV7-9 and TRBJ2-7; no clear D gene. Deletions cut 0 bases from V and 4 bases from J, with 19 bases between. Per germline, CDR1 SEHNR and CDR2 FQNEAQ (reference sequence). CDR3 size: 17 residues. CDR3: CASSLANAGPPAYEQYF. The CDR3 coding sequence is TGTGCCAGCAGCTTAGCTAACGCCGGACCCCCCGCGTACGAGCAGTACTTC.

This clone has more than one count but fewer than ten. CDR3: CASSPRGNSHEQYF. The CDR3 nucleotides read TGTGCCAGCAGCCCCAGGGGTAATAGCCACGAGCAGTACTTC. V gene TRBV7-2 combines with J gene TRBJ2-7, with D perhaps TRBD1 (6 bases). The CDR3 contains 14 residues. The germline V and J ends were trimmed by 5 bases and 5 bases, with 16 bases remaining between them. Germline V gene lookup returns CDR1 SGHTA and CDR2 FQGNSA.

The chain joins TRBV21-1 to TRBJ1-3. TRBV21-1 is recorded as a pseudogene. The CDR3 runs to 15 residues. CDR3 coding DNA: TGTGCCAGCACCATTAGAGGCCTCGCTGGAAACACCATATATTTT. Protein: CASTIRGLAGNTIYF.

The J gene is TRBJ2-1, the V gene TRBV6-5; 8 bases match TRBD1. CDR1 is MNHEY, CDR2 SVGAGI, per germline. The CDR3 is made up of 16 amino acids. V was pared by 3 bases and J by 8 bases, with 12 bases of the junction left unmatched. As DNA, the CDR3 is TGTGCCAGCAGTTATTCGAACCCAGACAGGGGCGATGAGCAGTTCTTC. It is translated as CASSYSNPDRGDEQFF.

The CDR3 region has the DNA TGTGCCAGCTCCTACCCAGGGGCAACTAATGAAAAACTGTTTTTT. Its translation is CASSYPGATNEKLFF. The chain combines TRBV28 with TRBJ1-4; the D gene is possibly TRBD1 (6 bases). Germline V gives CDR1 MDHEN, CDR2 SYDVKM. CDR3 size: 15 residues. Trimming pared 8 bases from V and 0 bases from J, leaving 13 bases between. The entire variable domain, with the rest obtained from reference TRBV28 and TRBJ1-4, is as follows: DVKVTQSSRYLVKRTGEKVFLECVQDMDHENMFWYRQDPGLGLRLIYFSYDVKMKEKGDIPEGYSVSREKKERFSLILESASTNQTSMYLCASSYPGATNEKLFFGSGTQLSVL.

The CDR3 DNA reads as TGTGCCAGCAGCCTCGAGTCGGGGTTCGGCACAGATACGCAGTATTTT. It yields the protein CASSLESGFGTDTQYF. The J gene is TRBJ2-3, the V gene TRBV9, with D possibly TRBD2 on 5 matching bases. Looked up from germline, CDR1 is SGDLS and CDR2 is YYNGEE. The CDR3 consists of 16 residues. Trimming took 4 bases from V and 1 from J, leaving 16 bases between them.

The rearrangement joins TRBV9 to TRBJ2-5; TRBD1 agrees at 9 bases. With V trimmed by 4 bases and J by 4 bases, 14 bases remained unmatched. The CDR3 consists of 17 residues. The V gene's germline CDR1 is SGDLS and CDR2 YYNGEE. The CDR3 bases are TGTGCCAGCAGCCCACCGCACCGAAACAGGGGGCGAGAGACCCAGTACTTC. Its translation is CASSPPHRNRGRETQYF.

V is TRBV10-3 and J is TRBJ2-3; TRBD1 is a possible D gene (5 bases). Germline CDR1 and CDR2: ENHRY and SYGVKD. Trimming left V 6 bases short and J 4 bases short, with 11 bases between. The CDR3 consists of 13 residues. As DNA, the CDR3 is TGTGCCATCAGGGCTCTGGGGCCAGATACGCAGTATTTT. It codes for CAIRALGPDTQYF.

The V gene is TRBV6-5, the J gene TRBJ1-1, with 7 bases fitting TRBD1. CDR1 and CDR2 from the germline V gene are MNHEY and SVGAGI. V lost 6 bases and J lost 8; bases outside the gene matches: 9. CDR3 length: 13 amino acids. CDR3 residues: CASRKREQGEAFF. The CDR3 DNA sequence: TGTGCCAGCAGGAAAAGGGAACAGGGGGAAGCTTTCTTT.

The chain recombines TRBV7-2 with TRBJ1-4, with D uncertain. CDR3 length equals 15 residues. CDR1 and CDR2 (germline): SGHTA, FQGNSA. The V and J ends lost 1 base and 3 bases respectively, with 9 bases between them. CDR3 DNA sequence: TGTGCCAGCAGCTTAGGTCCGGGGTCTAATGAAAAACTGTTTTTT. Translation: CASSLGPGSNEKLFF. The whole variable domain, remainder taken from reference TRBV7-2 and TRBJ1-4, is GAGVSQSPSNKVTEKGKDVELRCDPISGHTALYWYRQSLGQGLEFLIYFQGNSAPDKSGLPSDRFSAERTGGSVSTLTIQRTQQEDSAVYLCASSLGPGSNEKLFFGSGTQLSVL.